This TCR beta chain was recovered during a study of shared clonotypes between healthy human individuals. Original methodology: Owing to the provision of junction-only sequences devoid of quality scores by immunoSEQ, filtering differed. TCRdb keeps only in-frame clones here, not all; method: immunoSEQ multiplex PCR. The V and J calls and clone size come from that table; D and trimming were worked out from the DNA. The repertoire includes 180,000 or so clones, about 93% of them detected once, and 0.067% sits in the top ten. This CDR3 region has 13 residues. Per germline, CDR1 SNHLY and CDR2 FYNNEI. The V gene lost 3 bases and the J gene lost 4 bases, with 9 bases spanning the gap.

Source material: naive CD4+ T cells sorted from blood. The subset: CD45RA+ positively selected. V and J are TRBV2 and TRBJ1-2; no reliable D call. This receptor was taken from a woman between 25 and 40 years old in good health. CDR3 sequence: CASSEWGGYGYTF. DNA for the CDR3: TGTGCCAGCAGTGAGTGGGGTGGCTATGGCTACACCTTC. The complete variable domain, with remaining parts taken from reference TRBV2 and TRBJ1-2, reads EPEVTQTPSHQVTQMGQEVILRCVPISNHLYFYWYRQILGQKVEFLVSFYNNEISEKSEIFDDQFSVERPDGSNFTLKIRSTKLEDSAMYFCASSEWGGYGYTFGSGTRLTVV.